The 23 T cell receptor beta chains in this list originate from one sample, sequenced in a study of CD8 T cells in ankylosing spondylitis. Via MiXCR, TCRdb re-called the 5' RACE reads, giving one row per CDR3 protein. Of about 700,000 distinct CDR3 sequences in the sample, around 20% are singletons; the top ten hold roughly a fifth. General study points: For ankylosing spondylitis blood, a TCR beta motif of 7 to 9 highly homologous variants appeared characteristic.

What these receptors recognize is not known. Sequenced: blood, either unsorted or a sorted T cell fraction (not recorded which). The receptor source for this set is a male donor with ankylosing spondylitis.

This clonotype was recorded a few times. In nucleotides, the CDR3 is TGTGCCACCAGTGATGGGGCGAATAGCAATCAGCCCCAGCATTTT. Translation gives CATSDGANSNQPQHF. The chain joins TRBV24-1 to TRBJ1-5, with D tentatively TRBD1 (5 bases). V lost 3 bases to trimming and J lost 0 bases, with 8 bases between them. The CDR3 runs 15 residues. Germline V CDR1 and CDR2: KGHDR, SFDVKD.

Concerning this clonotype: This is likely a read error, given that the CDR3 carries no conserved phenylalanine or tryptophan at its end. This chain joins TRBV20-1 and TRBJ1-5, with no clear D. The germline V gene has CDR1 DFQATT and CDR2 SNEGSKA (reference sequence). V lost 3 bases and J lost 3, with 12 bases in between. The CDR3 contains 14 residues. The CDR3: CSASRQLDNQPQHS. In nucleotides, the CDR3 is TGCAGTGCTAGTAGGCAGTTGGACAATCAGCCCCAGCATTCT.

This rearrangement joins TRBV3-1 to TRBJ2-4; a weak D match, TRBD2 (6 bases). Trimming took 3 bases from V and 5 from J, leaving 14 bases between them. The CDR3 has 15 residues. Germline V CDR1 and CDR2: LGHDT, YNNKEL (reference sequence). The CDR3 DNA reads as TGTGCCAGCAGCCAGGTGAGGACGGGAGAAAACATTCAGTACTTC. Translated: CASSQVRTGENIQYF. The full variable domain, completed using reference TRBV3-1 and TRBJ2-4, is DTAVSQTPKYLVTQMGNDKSIKCEQNLGHDTMYWYKQDSKKFLKIMFSYNNKELIINETVPNRFSPKSPDKAHLNLHINSLELGDSAVYFCASSQVRTGENIQYFGAGTRLSVL.

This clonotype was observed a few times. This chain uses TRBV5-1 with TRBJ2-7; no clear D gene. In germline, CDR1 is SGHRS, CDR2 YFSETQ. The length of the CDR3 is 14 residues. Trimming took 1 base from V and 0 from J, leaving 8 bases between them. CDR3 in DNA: TGCGCCAGCAGCTTGTCGGCGGCCTCCTACGAGCAGTACTTC. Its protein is CASSLSAASYEQYF.

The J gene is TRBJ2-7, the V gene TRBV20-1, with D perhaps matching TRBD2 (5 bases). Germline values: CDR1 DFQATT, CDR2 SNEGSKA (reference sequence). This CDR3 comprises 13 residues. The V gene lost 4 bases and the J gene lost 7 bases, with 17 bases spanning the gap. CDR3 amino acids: CSAITTTTGEQYF. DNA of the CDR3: TGCAGTGCTATCACAACGACTACTGGAGAGCAGTACTTC.

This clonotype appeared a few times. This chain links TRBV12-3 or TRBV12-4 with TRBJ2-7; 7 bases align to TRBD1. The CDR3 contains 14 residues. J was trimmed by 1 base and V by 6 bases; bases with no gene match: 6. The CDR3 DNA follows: TGTGCCAGCAGCCGAGGACAGGTATCCTACGAGCAGTACTTC. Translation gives CASSRGQVSYEQYF.

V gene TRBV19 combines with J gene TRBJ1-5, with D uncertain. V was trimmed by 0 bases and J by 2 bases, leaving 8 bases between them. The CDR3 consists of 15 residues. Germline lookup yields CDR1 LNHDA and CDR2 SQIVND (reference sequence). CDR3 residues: CASSIEGKGNQPQHF. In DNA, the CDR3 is TGTGCCAGTAGTATAGAGGGGAAAGGCAATCAGCCCCAGCATTTT.

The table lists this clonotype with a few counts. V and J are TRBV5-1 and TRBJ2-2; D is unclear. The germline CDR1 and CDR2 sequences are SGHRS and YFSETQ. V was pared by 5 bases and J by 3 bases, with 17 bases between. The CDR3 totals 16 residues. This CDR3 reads CASSRSIFGDTGELFF. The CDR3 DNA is TGCGCCAGCAGTCGGTCTATCTTCGGCGACACCGGGGAGCTGTTTTTT.

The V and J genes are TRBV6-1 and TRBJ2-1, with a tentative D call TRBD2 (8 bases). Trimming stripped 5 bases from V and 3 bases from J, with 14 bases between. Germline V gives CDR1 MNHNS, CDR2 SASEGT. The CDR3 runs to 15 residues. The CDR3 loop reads CASSPGGDSYNEQFF. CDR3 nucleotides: TGTGCCAGCAGTCCGGGGGGGGACAGCTACAATGAGCAGTTCTTC.

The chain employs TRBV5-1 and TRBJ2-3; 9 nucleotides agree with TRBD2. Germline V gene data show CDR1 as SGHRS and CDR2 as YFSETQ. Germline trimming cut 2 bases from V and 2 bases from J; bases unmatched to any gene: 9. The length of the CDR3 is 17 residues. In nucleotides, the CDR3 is TGCGCCAGCAGCTTACCCCATAGCGGGGGCTCCACAGATACGCAGTATTTT. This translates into CASSLPHSGGSTDTQYF. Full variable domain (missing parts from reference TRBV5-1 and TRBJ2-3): KAGVTQTPRYLIKTRGQQVTLSCSPISGHRSVSWYQQTPGQGLQFLFEYFSETQRNKGNFPGRFSGRQFSNSRSEMNVSTLELGDSALYLCASSLPHSGGSTDTQYFGPGTRLTVL.

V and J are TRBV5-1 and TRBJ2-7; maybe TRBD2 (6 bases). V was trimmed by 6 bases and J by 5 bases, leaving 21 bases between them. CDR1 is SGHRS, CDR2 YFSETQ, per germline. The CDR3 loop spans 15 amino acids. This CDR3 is CASTPISGGVHEQYF. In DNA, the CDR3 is TGCGCCAGCACCCCTATAAGCGGAGGGGTACACGAGCAGTACTTC.

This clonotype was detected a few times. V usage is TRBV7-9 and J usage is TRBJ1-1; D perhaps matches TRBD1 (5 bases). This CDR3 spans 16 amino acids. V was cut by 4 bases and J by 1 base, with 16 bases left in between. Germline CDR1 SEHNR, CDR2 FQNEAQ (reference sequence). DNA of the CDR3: TGTGCCAGCAGCTCTCTGAGGGGTGGGGAGAACACTGAAGCTTTCTTT. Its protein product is CASSSLRGGENTEAFF.

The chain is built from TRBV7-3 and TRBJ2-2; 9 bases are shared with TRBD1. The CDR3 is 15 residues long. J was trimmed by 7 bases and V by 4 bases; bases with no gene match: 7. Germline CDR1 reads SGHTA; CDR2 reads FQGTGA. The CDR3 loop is CASSSSGTGIGELFF. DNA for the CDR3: TGTGCCAGCAGCTCCTCCGGGACAGGGATCGGGGAGCTGTTTTTT. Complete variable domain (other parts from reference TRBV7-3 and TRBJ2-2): GAGVSQTPSNKVTEKGKYVELRCDPISGHTALYWYRQSLGQGPEFLIYFQGTGAADDSGLPNDRFFAVRPEGSVSTLKIQRTERGDSAVYLCASSSSGTGIGELFFGEGSRLTVL.

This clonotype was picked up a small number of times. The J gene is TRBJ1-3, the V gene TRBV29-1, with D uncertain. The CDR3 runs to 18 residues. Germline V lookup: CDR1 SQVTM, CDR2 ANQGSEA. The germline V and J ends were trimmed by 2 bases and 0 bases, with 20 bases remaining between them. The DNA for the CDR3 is TGCAGCGTTGAATACCCGACTCCGCCAGGTCCCTCTGGAAACACCATATATTTT. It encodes CSVEYPTPPGPSGNTIYF.

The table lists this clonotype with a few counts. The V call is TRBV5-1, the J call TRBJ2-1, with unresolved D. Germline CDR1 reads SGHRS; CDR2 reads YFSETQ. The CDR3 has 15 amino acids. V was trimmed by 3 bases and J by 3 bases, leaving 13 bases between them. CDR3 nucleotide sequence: TGCGCCAGCAGCTCCCACACCCAGAGCTACAATGAGCAGTTCTTC. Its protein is CASSSHTQSYNEQFF. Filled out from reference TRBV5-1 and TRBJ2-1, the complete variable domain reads KAGVTQTPRYLIKTRGQQVTLSCSPISGHRSVSWYQQTPGQGLQFLFEYFSETQRNKGNFPGRFSGRQFSNSRSEMNVSTLELGDSALYLCASSSHTQSYNEQFFGPGTRLTVL.

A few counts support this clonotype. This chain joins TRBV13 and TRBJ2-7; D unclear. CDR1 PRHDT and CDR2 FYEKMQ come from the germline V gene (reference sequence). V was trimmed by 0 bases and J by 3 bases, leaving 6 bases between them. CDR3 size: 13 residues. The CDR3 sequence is CASSLGSFYEQYF. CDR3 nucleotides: TGTGCCAGCAGCTTAGGTAGTTTCTACGAGCAGTACTTC.

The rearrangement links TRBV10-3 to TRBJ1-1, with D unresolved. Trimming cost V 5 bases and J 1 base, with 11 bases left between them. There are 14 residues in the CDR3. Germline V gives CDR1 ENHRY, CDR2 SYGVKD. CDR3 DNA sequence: TGTGCCATCAGTAAACTATCTGAGAACACTGAAGCTTTCTTT. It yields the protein CAISKLSENTEAFF.

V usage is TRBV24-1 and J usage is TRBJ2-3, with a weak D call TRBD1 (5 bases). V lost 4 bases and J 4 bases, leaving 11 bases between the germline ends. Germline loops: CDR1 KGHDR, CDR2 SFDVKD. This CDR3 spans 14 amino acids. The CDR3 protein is CATSEARGSDTQYF. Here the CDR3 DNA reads TGTGCCACCAGTGAAGCTAGGGGATCAGATACGCAGTATTTT.

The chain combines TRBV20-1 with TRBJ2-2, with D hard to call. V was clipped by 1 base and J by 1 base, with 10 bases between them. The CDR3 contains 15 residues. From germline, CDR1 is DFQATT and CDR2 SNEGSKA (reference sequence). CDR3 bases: TGCAGTGCTAGAGCAACACTCAGGAACACCGGGGAGCTGTTTTTT. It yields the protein CSARATLRNTGELFF.

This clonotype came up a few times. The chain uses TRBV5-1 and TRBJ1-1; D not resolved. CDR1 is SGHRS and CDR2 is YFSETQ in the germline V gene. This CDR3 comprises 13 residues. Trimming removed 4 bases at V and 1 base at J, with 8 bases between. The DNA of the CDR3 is TGCGCCAGCAGCGAGTTGGGGAACACTGAAGCTTTCTTT. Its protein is CASSELGNTEAFF.

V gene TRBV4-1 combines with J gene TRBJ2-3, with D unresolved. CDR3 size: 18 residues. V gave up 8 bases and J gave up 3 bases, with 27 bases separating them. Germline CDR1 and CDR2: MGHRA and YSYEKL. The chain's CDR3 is CASLPNIVSFGPTDTQYF. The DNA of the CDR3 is TGCGCCAGCTTACCAAATATAGTGTCCTTCGGACCAACAGATACGCAGTATTTT.

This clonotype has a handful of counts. The CDR3 DNA sequence: TGCGCCAGCAGCCAAGATTCAGCGGGGCCTTCCTACGAGCAGTACTTC. This translates into CASSQDSAGPSYEQYF. The genes are TRBV4-3 and TRBJ2-7, with 7 bases fitting TRBD2. The V gene's germline CDR1 is LGHNA and CDR2 YSLEER. This CDR3 is 16 amino acids long. V shed 0 bases, J shed 1 base, and the junction held 6 bases outside the gene matches.

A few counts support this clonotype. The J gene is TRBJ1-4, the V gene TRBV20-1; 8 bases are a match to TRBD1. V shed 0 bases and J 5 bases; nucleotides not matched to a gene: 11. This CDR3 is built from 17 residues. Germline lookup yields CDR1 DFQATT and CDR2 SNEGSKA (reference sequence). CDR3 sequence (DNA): TGCAGTGCTAGAGACCCGCGGACAGGGACAAAAAATGAAAAACTGTTTTTT. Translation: CSARDPRTGTKNEKLFF.